Following are 23 T cell receptor beta chains from one sample sequenced in a study of beta chain features in type 1 diabetes. Study-level results: Type 1 diabetes patients showed a moderate but significant shortening of TCRB CDR3s in all four CD4+ subsets.

These receptors are not linked to any known antigen. The investigators reverse transcribed all of the isolated RNA, so they sequenced expressed TCRB transcripts. Only in-frame clones appear in the TCRdb table, and some are missing; sequencing was by immunoSEQ multiplex PCR. This table holds 630,000 or so clones, around an eighth found once. Sequences were obtained from naive CD4+ T cells from blood. These receptors were taken from a man between 18 and 35 years old with type 1 diabetes.

The chain is built from TRBV5-1 and TRBJ2-2; 10 bases agree with TRBD2. CDR1 SGHRS and CDR2 YFSETQ come from the germline V gene. The CDR3 runs 16 residues. J lost 0 bases, V lost 5 bases, and 4 bases had no gene match. The CDR3 sequence: CASRSSGSPNTGELFF. The CDR3 nucleotides are TGCGCCAGCAGGTCTAGCGGGAGTCCGAACACCGGGGAGCTGTTTTTT.

The chain employs TRBV4-1 and TRBJ2-1; D is tentatively TRBD1 or TRBD2 (5 bases each). Per germline, CDR1 MGHRA and CDR2 YSYEKL. V lost 0 bases and J lost 6, with 12 bases in between. This CDR3 is built from 15 residues. The DNA of the CDR3 is TGCGCCAGCAGCCAAGAATGGGGGAGACGCAATGAGCAGTTCTTC. This encodes CASSQEWGRRNEQFF.

A few counts support this clone. The CDR3 DNA is TGTGCCTGGGGGACCGGGCCCGGGGAGCTGTTTTTT. This codes for CAWGTGPGELFF. The chain has TRBV30 and TRBJ2-2; either TRBD1 or TRBD2 may supply D (5 bases each). Germline-derived CDR1 and CDR2 are GTSNPN and SVGIG (reference sequence). The V end lost 5 bases, the J end lost 6 bases, and 10 bases lay between the germline ends. This CDR3 has 12 residues.

This clone was seen only a few times. The J gene is TRBJ1-2, the V gene TRBV11-1; TRBD1 aligns across 9 bases. This CDR3 region has 12 residues. The ends lost 2 bases at V and 8 bases at J; junction bases unmatched: 0. CDR1 and CDR2 (germline): SGHAT, FQDESV (reference sequence). The CDR3: CASSLTGGGYTF. The CDR3 coding sequence is TGTGCCAGCAGCTTAACAGGGGGCGGCTACACCTTC.

This clone turned up a few times. This chain links TRBV21-1 with TRBJ2-1; the D call of TRBD2 is as the table states it, not checked on the DNA. TRBV21-1 is a known pseudogene. The CDR3 covers 16 residues. CDR3 in amino acids: CASSKGDFRENNEQFF. The DNA for the CDR3 is TGTGCCAGCAGCAAAGGGGACTTTCGGGAGAACAATGAGCAGTTCTTC.

V is TRBV7-2 and J is TRBJ1-1; D call uncertain. The CDR3 covers 15 residues. The germline V and J ends were trimmed by 2 bases and 0 bases, with 10 bases remaining between them. Germline loops: CDR1 SGHTA, CDR2 FQGNSA. This chain's CDR3 is CASSLSAALNTEAFF. The CDR3 DNA follows: TGTGCCAGCAGCTTATCTGCGGCCCTGAACACTGAAGCTTTCTTT.

This clone was detected only a few times. V gene TRBV5-4 combines with J gene TRBJ2-5, with 13 bases that match TRBD2. Germline CDR1 is SGHNT and CDR2 is YYREEE (reference sequence). This CDR3 has 15 amino acids. After removal of 4 bases from V and 3 bases from J, the junction contained 3 bases not matched to a gene. Here the CDR3 reads CASSPGTSGEETQYF. In nucleotides, the CDR3 is TGTGCCAGCAGCCCGGGGACTAGCGGGGAAGAGACCCAGTACTTC.

There are a few counts of this clone. The rearrangement joins TRBV28 to TRBJ2-1, with D maybe TRBD1 (5 bases). Deletions cut 2 bases from V and 11 bases from J, with 16 bases between. This CDR3 has 14 amino acids. Per germline, CDR1 MDHEN and CDR2 SYDVKM. The CDR3 reads CASSLVQANYKQFF. The CDR3 DNA sequence: TGTGCCAGCAGTTTAGTACAGGCGAACTATAAGCAGTTCTTC.

The chain joins TRBV2 to TRBJ2-7; unclear D gene. Trimming stripped 5 bases from V and 5 bases from J, with 7 bases between. There are 11 residues in the CDR3. Germline V gene sequence: CDR1 SNHLY, CDR2 FYNNEI. The CDR3 nucleotides read TGTGCCAGCAGTCCTCGCCACGAGCAGTACTTC. Translation: CASSPRHEQYF.

Of note for this clone: Other DNA sequences in the same sample also yield this CDR3. The V and J genes are TRBV5-1 and TRBJ1-4; unclear D gene. Germline V lookup: CDR1 SGHRS, CDR2 YFSETQ. This CDR3 has 14 amino acids. V lost 2 bases to trimming and J lost 0 bases, with 5 bases between them. The CDR3 coding sequence is TGCGCCAGCAGCTTATCGGCAACTAATGAAAAACTGTTTTTT. It encodes CASSLSATNEKLFF.

This clone was picked up a small number of times. The V and J genes are TRBV7-2 and TRBJ2-7; either TRBD1 or TRBD2 may fit D (5 bases each). The germline V gene encodes CDR1 SGHTA and CDR2 FQGNSA. With 4 bases removed from V and 3 bases from J, the gap between germline ends came to 13 bases. The CDR3 sequence is 14 residues long. In nucleotides, the CDR3 is TGTGCCAGCAGCTCATCCGGGACGGTCTACGAGCAGTACTTC. As protein: CASSSSGTVYEQYF. The complete variable domain, with remaining parts taken from reference TRBV7-2 and TRBJ2-7, reads GAGVSQSPSNKVTEKGKDVELRCDPISGHTALYWYRQSLGQGLEFLIYFQGNSAPDKSGLPSDRFSAERTGGSVSTLTIQRTQQEDSAVYLCASSSSGTVYEQYFGPGTRLTVT.

The table lists this clone with a few counts. This chain joins TRBV6-6 and TRBJ2-1, with TRBD2 matching 12 bases. This CDR3 has 15 amino acids. Germline assignment: CDR1 MNHNY and CDR2 SVGAGI (reference sequence). Germline trimming cut 5 bases from V and 4 bases from J; bases unmatched to any gene: 3. Here the CDR3 reads CASSVLAGGYNEQFF. The CDR3 DNA reads TGTGCCAGCAGTGTACTAGCGGGAGGTTACAATGAGCAGTTCTTC.

The chain combines TRBV5-6 with TRBJ2-2, with 8 bases aligning to TRBD1. Per germline, CDR1 SGHDT and CDR2 YYEEEE. Trimming at V came to 2 bases and at J to 1 base, leaving 4 bases not matched to a gene. This CDR3 is 16 amino acids long. The CDR3 loop reads CASSLSGQVNTGELFF. The CDR3 DNA reads TGTGCCAGCAGCTTATCGGGACAGGTGAACACCGGGGAGCTGTTTTTT.

The J gene is TRBJ1-4, the V gene TRBV27; D is unresolved. V lost 4 bases and J lost 0, with 6 bases in between. Per the germline V gene, CDR1 is MNHEY and CDR2 is SMNVEV (reference sequence). The CDR3 is 14 amino acids. As DNA, the CDR3 is TGTGCCAGCAGTTGGGCAGCAACTAATGAAAAACTGTTTTTT. This encodes CASSWAATNEKLFF.

This chain links TRBV6-1 with TRBJ2-3; the D is unclear. In germline, CDR1 is MNHNS, CDR2 SASEGT. Trimming removed 4 bases from V and 0 bases from J, with 8 bases in between. The CDR3 consists of 14 residues. The CDR3 region is CASSVPASTDTQYF. The CDR3 DNA reads TGTGCCAGCAGTGTGCCAGCGAGCACAGATACGCAGTATTTT.

The chain employs TRBV28 and TRBJ2-1; 7 nucleotides line up with TRBD2. Trimming took 3 bases from V and 5 from J; bases not matched to a gene: 10. The CDR3 extends over 16 amino acids. The germline V gene has CDR1 MDHEN and CDR2 SYDVKM. CDR3 amino acids: CASSFLDAGENNEQFF. The DNA for the CDR3 is TGTGCCAGCAGTTTCCTGGATGCGGGGGAAAACAATGAGCAGTTCTTC.

The CDR3 coding sequence is TGTGCCAGCAGTGGGGGACAGGGGCTGAGCAATCAGCCCCAGCATTTT. Protein sequence: CASSGGQGLSNQPQHF. This rearrangement joins TRBV2 to TRBJ1-5, with 10 bases matching TRBD1. The V gene's germline CDR1 is SNHLY and CDR2 FYNNEI. The CDR3 is 16 amino acids. Trimming at V came to 4 bases and at J to 1 base, leaving 4 bases not matched to a gene.

This clone was seen a handful of times. V gene TRBV7-2 combines with J gene TRBJ2-4; 7 nucleotides align to TRBD1. V was pared by 8 bases and J by 9 bases, with 10 bases of the junction left unmatched. The CDR3 covers 13 residues. Germline V gives CDR1 SGHTA, CDR2 FQGNSA. The CDR3 reads CASGTRQGPIQYF. The CDR3 DNA is TGTGCCAGCGGCACTAGACAGGGCCCCATTCAGTACTTC.

The rearrangement uses TRBV5-6 and TRBJ2-1, with 12 bases lining up with TRBD2. The CDR3 runs to 17 residues. The J segment lost 4 bases and the V segment lost 2 bases, leaving 7 bases of the junction unmatched. Germline CDR1 SGHDT, CDR2 YYEEEE. Here the CDR3 DNA reads TGTGCCAGCAGCTTCCTAGCGGGAGGGCCAGATTACAATGAGCAGTTCTTC. Protein sequence: CASSFLAGGPDYNEQFF.

This clone has only a few counts. This sequence joins TRBV15 and TRBJ1-5, with TRBD1 as a possible D gene (5 bases). Germline V gives CDR1 LNHNV, CDR2 YYDKDF (reference sequence). V lost 0 bases to trimming and J lost 6 bases, with 9 bases between them. The length of the CDR3 is 14 residues. CDR3 amino acids: CATSRERGGQPQHF. In nucleotides, the CDR3 is TGTGCCACCAGCAGAGAAAGGGGCGGTCAGCCCCAGCATTTT.

This clone has just a few counts. The rearrangement links TRBV7-2 to TRBJ1-2, with D unclear. Germline V lookup: CDR1 SGHTA, CDR2 FQGNSA. Trimming cost V 3 bases and J 4 bases, with 3 bases left between them. The CDR3 runs to 11 residues. The CDR3: CASSFSYGYTF. CDR3 nucleotide sequence: TGTGCCAGCAGCTTTAGCTATGGCTACACCTTC.

The rearrangement uses TRBV30 and TRBJ1-2, with TRBD1 matching 11 bases. J was trimmed by 4 bases and V by 4 bases; bases with no gene match: 8. The CDR3 is made up of 15 amino acids. Germline V CDR1 and CDR2: GTSNPN, SVGIG (reference sequence). The CDR3 coding sequence is TGTGCCTGGAATGGACAGGGGGCATTAGGCTATGGCTACACCTTC. Its translation: CAWNGQGALGYGYTF. The variable domain in full, with the rest retrieved from reference TRBV30 and TRBJ1-2, is SQTIHQWPATLVQPVGSPLSLECTVEGTSNPNLYWYRQAAGRGLQLLFYSVGIGQISSEVPQNLSASRPQDRQFILSSKKLLLSDSGFYLCAWNGQGALGYGYTFGSGTRLTVV.

The chain uses TRBV4-1 and TRBJ2-7; the match to TRBD1 covers 9 bases. Germline V gene data show CDR1 as MGHRA and CDR2 as YSYEKL. CDR3 size: 14 residues. V shed 4 bases and J 5 bases; nucleotides not matched to a gene: 6. CDR3 nucleotide sequence: TGCGCCAGCAGCCTCACAGGGGGCTTCAACGAGCAGTACTTC. This encodes CASSLTGGFNEQYF.